The 17 T cell receptor beta chains below all came from one sample that was sequenced in a study of shared clonotypes between healthy human individuals. Data came from immunoSEQ multiplex PCR; TCRdb stores just in-frame clones and leaves some out. The table has 230,000 or so clones, 50% to 80% seen once. The sequenced sample consisted of memory CD4+ T cells sorted from blood. Indicated subset: CD45RA-negative fraction. Receptors originate from a man in his thirties or forties in good health.

This sequence joins TRBV7-9 and TRBJ2-5; 11 bases match TRBD1. V shed 0 bases, J shed 5 bases, and the junction held 5 bases outside the gene matches. The CDR3 is 16 residues long. Germline V gene data show CDR1 as SEHNR and CDR2 as FQNEAQ (reference sequence). The CDR3 nucleotides are TGTGCCAGCAGCTTAGCGGGACAGGGGGTTGGGGAGACCCAGTACTTC. This translates into CASSLAGQGVGETQYF.

The chain carries TRBV30 and TRBJ2-1, with 11 positions matching TRBD2. Germline V gene data show CDR1 as GTSNPN and CDR2 as SVGIG (reference sequence). The CDR3 consists of 12 residues. As DNA, the CDR3 is TGTGCGGTGACTAGCGGGGCCCGGGAGCAGTTCTTC. This encodes CAVTSGAREQFF. Looking up the rest from reference TRBV30 and TRBJ2-1 gives the full variable domain: SQTIHQWPATLVQPVGSPLSLECTVEGTSNPNLYWYRQAAGRGLQLLFYSVGIGQISSEVPQNLSASRPQDRQFILSSKKLLLSDSGFYLCAVTSGAREQFFGPGTRLTVL.

The chain joins TRBV5-4 to TRBJ2-3; the match to TRBD1 covers 9 bases. Germline lookup yields CDR1 SGHNT and CDR2 YYREEE (reference sequence). This CDR3 contains 15 residues. Trimming took 4 bases from V and 0 from J; bases not matched to a gene: 3. CDR3 loop: CASSLTGGSTDTQYF. CDR3 DNA sequence: TGTGCCAGCAGCCTTACAGGGGGCAGCACAGATACGCAGTATTTT.

The chain has TRBV6-6 and TRBJ1-4; 10 nucleotides agree with TRBD1. J was trimmed by 8 bases and V by 5 bases; bases with no gene match: 5. Germline V gene sequence: CDR1 MNHNY, CDR2 SVGAGI (reference sequence). The CDR3 spans 14 residues. The CDR3 here is CASSSGTGAEKLFF. The CDR3 coding sequence is TGTGCCAGCAGTAGCGGGACAGGGGCCGAAAAACTGTTTTTT.

V is TRBV5-1 and J is TRBJ2-2, with TRBD1 identical over 9 bases. The CDR3 length is 14 residues. The J segment lost 5 bases and the V segment lost 4 bases, leaving 3 bases of the junction unmatched. The germline gives CDR1 SGHRS, CDR2 YFSETQ. CDR3 nucleotide sequence: TGCGCCAGCAGCCGGGACAGGGAAACCGGGGAGCTGTTTTTT. Its translation is CASSRDRETGELFF.

This sequence joins TRBV7-2 and TRBJ2-7; TRBD1 agrees at 7 bases. The CDR3 is 16 amino acids. Germline CDR1 and CDR2: SGHTA and FQGNSA. Trimming cost V 3 bases and J 2 bases; bases outside gene matches: 10. In nucleotides, the CDR3 is TGTGCCAGCAGCTTGAGACAGGGTTTTCCGGCCTACGAGCAGTACTTC. This codes for CASSLRQGFPAYEQYF.

This clone was detected only a few times. At one end, the junction sequence differs from germline, possibly due to a read error. Written as DNA, the CDR3 is TGCGCCAGCAGATTACCGGACATCGGGGCTCGTTGGTACTTC. Translating it yields CASRLPDIGARWYF. The chain joins TRBV10-2 to TRBJ1-2; a weak D match, TRBD1 (5 bases). This CDR3 comprises 14 residues. Germline V gene sequence: CDR1 WSHSY, CDR2 SAAADI.

The chain couples TRBV14 to TRBJ2-1; 9 positions match TRBD2. The V gene end was trimmed by 0 bases and the J gene end by 6 bases; junction bases not matched to a gene: 12. Germline V gene lookup returns CDR1 SGHDN and CDR2 FVKESK. This CDR3 has 18 amino acids. The CDR3 DNA reads TGTGCCAGCAGCCAAGAGGGGGTTAGCGGGAGTATGTTCAATGAGCAGTTCTTC. This codes for CASSQEGVSGSMFNEQFF.

The J gene is TRBJ2-7, the V gene TRBV28; 9 positions agree with TRBD1. V was pared by 3 bases and J by 3 bases, with 6 bases of the junction left unmatched. Germline CDR1 MDHEN, CDR2 SYDVKM. The CDR3 sequence is 15 residues long. The CDR3 coding sequence is TGTGCCAGCAGTTTGACGGGACAGGGACTCTACGAGCAGTACTTC. Translating it yields CASSLTGQGLYEQYF.

In this sample, this clone turned up a few times. This sequence joins TRBV2 and TRBJ2-3; tentative D call: TRBD2 (5 bases). Germline loops: CDR1 SNHLY, CDR2 FYNNEI. The length of the CDR3 is 14 residues. Between the trimmed V and J ends, which lost 5 bases and 6 bases, there was a span of 15 bases. The CDR3 region has the DNA TGTGCCAGCAGTTACGCCAACTCGGGGGATACGCAGTATTTT. Protein: CASSYANSGDTQYF.

The gene calls are TRBV7-9 and TRBJ2-5; weak D call: TRBD2 (6 bases). Germline V gene sequence: CDR1 SEHNR, CDR2 FQNEAQ (reference sequence). This CDR3 region has 15 residues. The V end lost 1 base, the J end lost 2 bases, and 11 bases lay between the germline ends. The CDR3 DNA is TGTGCCAGCAGCTTAGGACGGAGGGGACAAGAGACCCAGTACTTC. Its translation: CASSLGRRGQETQYF.

This clone was observed many times. The genes are TRBV27 and TRBJ1-1; D not certain. V was shortened by 5 bases and J by 4 bases, with 17 bases between the two germline ends. The CDR3 runs 15 residues. CDR1 MNHEY and CDR2 SMNVEV come from the germline V gene (reference sequence). The CDR3 DNA sequence: TGTGCCAGCAGTCCCGGAGGCATGGAGGGCACTGAAGCTTTCTTT. It translates to CASSPGGMEGTEAFF.

The chain recombines TRBV2 with TRBJ2-1, with D possibly matching TRBD2 (6 bases). CDR1 and CDR2 (germline): SNHLY, FYNNEI. Trimming left V 8 bases short and J 7 bases short, with 12 bases between. This CDR3 spans 12 amino acids. The chain's CDR3 is CASGRSGNEQFF. The CDR3 DNA reads as TGTGCCAGCGGGAGGTCAGGGAATGAGCAGTTCTTC.

This chain uses TRBV4-3 with TRBJ2-3, with 7 bases fitting TRBD2. CDR1 is LGHNA, CDR2 YSLEER, per germline. The V gene end was trimmed by 0 bases and the J gene end by 2 bases; junction bases not matched to a gene: 2. This CDR3 region has 15 residues. CDR3 nucleotide sequence: TGCGCCAGCAGCCAAGAGGCGGGGGTCACAGATACGCAGTATTTT. As protein: CASSQEAGVTDTQYF.

This clone was counted a single time. V gene TRBV25-1 combines with J gene TRBJ2-3; D gene uncertain. This CDR3 is 12 amino acids long. V dropped 7 bases and J dropped 4 bases, with 9 bases sitting between them. From germline, CDR1 is MGHDK and CDR2 SYGVNS. CDR3 loop: CASNKDSDTQYF. CDR3 nucleotides: TGTGCCAGCAATAAAGACTCAGATACGCAGTATTTT.

The chain recombines TRBV7-2 with TRBJ2-5; D remains ambiguous. This CDR3 is built from 14 residues. Germline V CDR1 and CDR2: SGHTA, FQGNSA. Between the trimmed V and J ends, which lost 4 bases and 4 bases, there was a span of 13 bases. This CDR3 is CASSSANYGETQYF. For the CDR3, the DNA is TGTGCCAGCAGCTCGGCAAATTACGGAGAGACCCAGTACTTC.

The chain recombines TRBV30 with TRBJ2-7; D perhaps matches TRBD2 (7 bases). The CDR3 is 14 amino acids. The V gene lost 5 bases and the J gene lost 4 bases, with 18 bases spanning the gap. CDR1 and CDR2 from the germline V gene are GTSNPN and SVGIG (reference sequence). The CDR3 loop reads CAWRSGRTDYEQYF. The CDR3 DNA reads as TGTGCCTGGCGCTCCGGGAGGACAGATTACGAGCAGTACTTC.